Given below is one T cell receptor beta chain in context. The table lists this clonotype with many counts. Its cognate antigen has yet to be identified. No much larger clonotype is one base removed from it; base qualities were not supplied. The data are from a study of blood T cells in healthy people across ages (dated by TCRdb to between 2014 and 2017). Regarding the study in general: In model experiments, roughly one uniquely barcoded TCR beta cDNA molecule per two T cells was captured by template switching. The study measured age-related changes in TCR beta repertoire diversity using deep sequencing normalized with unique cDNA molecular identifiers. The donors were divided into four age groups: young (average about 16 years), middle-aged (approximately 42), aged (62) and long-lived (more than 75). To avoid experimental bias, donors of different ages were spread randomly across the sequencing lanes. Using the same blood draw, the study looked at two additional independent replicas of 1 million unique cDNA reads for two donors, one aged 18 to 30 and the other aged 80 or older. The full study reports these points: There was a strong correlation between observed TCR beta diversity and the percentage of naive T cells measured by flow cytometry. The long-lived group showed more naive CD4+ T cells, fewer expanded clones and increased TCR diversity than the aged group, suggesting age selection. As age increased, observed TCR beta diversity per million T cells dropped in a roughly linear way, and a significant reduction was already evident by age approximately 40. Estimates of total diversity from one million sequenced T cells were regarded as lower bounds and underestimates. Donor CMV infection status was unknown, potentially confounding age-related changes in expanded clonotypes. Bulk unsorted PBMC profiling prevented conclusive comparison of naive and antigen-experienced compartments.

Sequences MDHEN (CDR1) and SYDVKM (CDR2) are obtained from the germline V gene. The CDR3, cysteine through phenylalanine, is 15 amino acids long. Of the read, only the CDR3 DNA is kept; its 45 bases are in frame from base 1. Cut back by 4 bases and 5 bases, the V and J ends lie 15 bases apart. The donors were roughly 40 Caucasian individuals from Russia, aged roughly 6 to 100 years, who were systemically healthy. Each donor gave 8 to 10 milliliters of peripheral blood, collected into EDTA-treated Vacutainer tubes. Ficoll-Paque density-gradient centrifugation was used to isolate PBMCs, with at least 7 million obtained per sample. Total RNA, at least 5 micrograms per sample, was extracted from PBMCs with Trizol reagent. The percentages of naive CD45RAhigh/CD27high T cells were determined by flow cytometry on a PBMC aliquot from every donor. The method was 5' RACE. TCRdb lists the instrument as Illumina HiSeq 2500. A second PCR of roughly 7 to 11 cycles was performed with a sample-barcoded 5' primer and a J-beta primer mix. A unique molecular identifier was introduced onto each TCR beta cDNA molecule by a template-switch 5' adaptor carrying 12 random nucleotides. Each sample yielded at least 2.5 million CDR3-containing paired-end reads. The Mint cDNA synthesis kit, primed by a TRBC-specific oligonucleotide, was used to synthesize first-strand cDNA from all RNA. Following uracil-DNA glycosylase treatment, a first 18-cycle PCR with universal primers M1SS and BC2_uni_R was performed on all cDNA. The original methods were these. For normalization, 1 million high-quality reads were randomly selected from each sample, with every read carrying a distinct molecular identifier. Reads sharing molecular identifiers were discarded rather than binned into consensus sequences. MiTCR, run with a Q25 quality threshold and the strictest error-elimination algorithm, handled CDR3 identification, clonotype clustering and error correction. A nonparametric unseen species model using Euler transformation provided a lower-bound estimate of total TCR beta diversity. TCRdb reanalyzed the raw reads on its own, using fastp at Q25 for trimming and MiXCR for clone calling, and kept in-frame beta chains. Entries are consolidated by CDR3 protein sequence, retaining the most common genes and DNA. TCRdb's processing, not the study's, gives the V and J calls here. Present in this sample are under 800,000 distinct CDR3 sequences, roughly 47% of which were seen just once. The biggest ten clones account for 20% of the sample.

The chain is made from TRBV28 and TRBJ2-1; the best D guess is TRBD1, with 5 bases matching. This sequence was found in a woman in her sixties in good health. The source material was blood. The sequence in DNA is TGTGCCAGCAGTTCCCACCCCGACAGAAACAATGAGCAGTTCTTC. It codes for CASSSHPDRNNEQFF.